This note documents a single TCR beta chain sequence. Its antigen is as yet unknown. These data come from a study of shared clonotypes between healthy human individuals. Study overall: Every donor yielded three CD4 naive, three CD4 memory, two CD8 naive and one CD8 memory plate.

This table comes from immunoSEQ multiplex PCR, and its TCRdb copy is limited to in-frame clones, with some not included. Of around 1,000,000 clones in the sample, around three quarters were seen once. Germline CDR1 is KGHSH and CDR2 is LQKENI. Trimming stripped 2 bases from V and 5 bases from J, with 6 bases between. This CDR3 has 12 amino acids. General study findings and limits: Inspection by rarefaction showed sorted-subset sequencing to be incomplete despite large depth.

This TCR was sampled from a man younger than 35 in good health. Some clones in this sample may be carry-over from other donors' samples. The chain has TRBV18 and TRBJ1-1; D remains unclear. Sequenced material: memory CD4+ T cells from PBMCs. Subset denoted: CD45RA-negative fraction. The CDR3: CASSPRRTEAFF. Written as DNA, the CDR3 is TGTGCCAGCTCACCAAGGAGGACTGAAGCTTTCTTT.